The 27 T cell receptor beta chains below come from one sample, sequenced in a study of blood T cell repertoires in COVID-19. Measured with immunoSEQ multiplex PCR; TCRdb has only the in-frame clones, and not every one. The data hold over 30,000 clones, with 70% to 80% observed a single time. Sequencing input: peripheral blood. These receptors originate from a human donor in a cohort sampled during active COVID-19.

This clone came up a few times. J is TRBJ2-5 and V is TRBV2, with D possibly being TRBD2 (7 bases). V lost 3 bases and J lost 7, with 15 bases in between. The length of the CDR3 is 14 residues. The germline V gene has CDR1 SNHLY and CDR2 FYNNEI. CDR3 DNA: TGTGCCAGCAGTGAGAGGGGGAGGGCCCCGACCCAGTACTTC. It is translated as CASSERGRAPTQYF.

This chain links TRBV5-8 with TRBJ2-5; 9 nucleotides match TRBD2. Germline V gene lookup returns CDR1 SGHTS and CDR2 YDEGEE. V lost 0 bases, J lost 5 bases, and 8 bases stayed unmatched. This CDR3 has 16 amino acids. CDR3 sequence: CASSLGIAGDEETQYF. CDR3 DNA sequence: TGTGCCAGCAGCTTGGGGATAGCGGGAGATGAGGAGACCCAGTACTTC.

The V and J genes are TRBV19 and TRBJ1-5, with 7 bases aligning to TRBD1. The CDR3 length is 14 residues. The J segment lost 2 bases and the V segment lost 6 bases, leaving 4 bases of the junction unmatched. Germline V gene sequence: CDR1 LNHDA, CDR2 SQIVND (reference sequence). The CDR3: CASRLDRGNQPQHF. The DNA for the CDR3 is TGTGCCAGTAGATTAGACAGGGGCAATCAGCCCCAGCATTTT. The whole variable domain, filled in from reference TRBV19 and TRBJ1-5, reads DGGITQSPKYLFRKEGQNVTLSCEQNLNHDAMYWYRQDPGQGLRLIYYSQIVNDFQKGDIAEGYSVSREKKESFPLTVTSAQKNPTAFYLCASRLDRGNQPQHFGDGTRLSIL.

The chain couples TRBV18 to TRBJ2-2; 7 bases align to TRBD1. The junction had 6 bases not matched to a gene; V was cut back by 2 bases and J by 6 bases. This CDR3 is 15 amino acids long. Germline CDR1 reads KGHSH; CDR2 reads LQKENI. CDR3 sequence (DNA): TGTGCCAGCTCACCAAACAGGGGCGGTTCCGGGGAGCTGTTTTTT. As protein: CASSPNRGGSGELFF.

This CDR3 is CASSQVGDSPLHF. The CDR3 nucleotides read TGTGCCAGCAGCCAAGTAGGAGATTCACCCCTCCACTTT. V usage is TRBV3-1 (or the pseudogene TRBV3-2) and J usage is TRBJ1-6; D gene uncertain. CDR3 size: 13 residues. Looked up from germline, CDR1 is LGHDT and CDR2 is YNNKEL (reference sequence). The germline V and J ends were trimmed by 1 base and 8 bases, with 6 bases remaining between them.

V is TRBV28 and J is TRBJ1-5; maybe TRBD1 (6 bases). Germline CDR1 reads MDHEN; CDR2 reads SYDVKM. CDR3 length equals 14 residues. V shed 5 bases and J shed 2 bases, with 10 bases lying between them. CDR3 sequence (DNA): TGTGCCAGCAGTCGAGGGGGGGGCAATCAGCCCCAGCATTTT. This encodes CASSRGGGNQPQHF.

The chain has TRBV27 and TRBJ1-5; D not certain. The CDR3 is made up of 12 amino acids. Trimming pared 8 bases from V and 6 bases from J, leaving 11 bases between. Germline CDR1 and CDR2: MNHEY and SMNVEV (reference sequence). The CDR3 coding sequence is TGTGCCAGCCGGGGTTGGTCTCAGCCCCAGCATTTT. This codes for CASRGWSQPQHF.

The chain couples TRBV2 to TRBJ2-1, with 11 bases identical to TRBD2. J was trimmed by 5 bases and V by 6 bases; bases with no gene match: 3. Looked up from germline, CDR1 is SNHLY and CDR2 is FYNNEI. The CDR3 contains 14 residues. The CDR3 here is CASRGLAENNEQFF. DNA for the CDR3: TGTGCCAGCAGGGGACTAGCGGAAAACAATGAGCAGTTCTTC.

This sequence joins TRBV25-1 and TRBJ2-1; 7 bases line up with TRBD2. Unmatched junction bases numbered 6, after V lost 6 bases and J lost 1 base. The CDR3 is made up of 15 amino acids. The germline gives CDR1 MGHDK, CDR2 SYGVNS. The CDR3 DNA reads as TGTGCCAGCAGGAGTAGGCGGGGGTCCTACAATGAGCAGTTCTTC. Translated: CASRSRRGSYNEQFF.

The chain has TRBV7-6 and TRBJ2-2; maybe TRBD2 (7 bases). The germline CDR1 and CDR2 sequences are SGHVS and FNYEAQ. V lost 0 bases, J lost 0 bases, and 8 bases lay in between. The length of the CDR3 is 16 residues. The DNA of the CDR3 is TGTGCCAGCAGCTTAGCGCGGGGGCCGAACACCGGGGAGCTGTTTTTT. Translation gives CASSLARGPNTGELFF.

The chain is built from TRBV4-1 and TRBJ1-5; D might be TRBD1 (5 bases). Germline-derived CDR1 and CDR2 are MGHRA and YSYEKL. V was pared by 0 bases and J by 2 bases, with 11 bases between. This CDR3 is built from 16 residues. CDR3 DNA sequence: TGCGCCAGCAGCCAAGAGGAGTTAGGGGGCAATCAGCCCCAGCATTTT. Its protein is CASSQEELGGNQPQHF.

The V gene is TRBV2, the J gene TRBJ2-1; 10 positions agree with TRBD2. The germline V gene has CDR1 SNHLY and CDR2 FYNNEI. The CDR3 contains 15 residues. V lost 10 bases, J lost 5 bases, and 11 bases stayed unmatched. CDR3 region: CATTLSGRADNEQFF. The CDR3 nucleotides read TGTGCCACCACCCTAAGCGGGAGGGCCGACAATGAGCAGTTCTTC.

This clone showed up just a few times. The chain links TRBV4-1 to TRBJ2-1; 11 nucleotides agree with TRBD2. The CDR3 extends over 16 amino acids. With 6 bases clipped from V and 7 bases from J, the junction kept 11 bases outside the gene matches. Germline V CDR1 and CDR2: MGHRA, YSYEKL. In DNA, the CDR3 is TGCGCCAGCAGGGGCACTAGCGGGGGATCCAGGAATGAGCAGTTCTTC. Translating it yields CASRGTSGGSRNEQFF.

The chain has TRBV5-5 and TRBJ1-1; D not certain. Trimming stripped 0 bases from V and 1 base from J, with 10 bases between. Germline lookup yields CDR1 SGHKS and CDR2 YYEKEE (reference sequence). The CDR3 consists of 15 residues. In nucleotides, the CDR3 is TGTGCCAGCAGCTTGGGGCGGGGATGGAACACTGAAGCTTTCTTT. Protein product: CASSLGRGWNTEAFF.

The rearrangement links TRBV10-1 to TRBJ2-1; the D gene is possibly TRBD1 (6 bases). The CDR3 covers 16 residues. Trimming took 6 bases from V and 9 from J, leaving 24 bases between them. Germline-derived CDR1 and CDR2 are WNHNN and SYGVQD (reference sequence). The CDR3 DNA is TGCGCCAGCAGAGGGGGATCCCGGAGTGGTCCGGGTGAGCAGTTCTTC. This gives the protein CASRGGSRSGPGEQFF.

The gene calls are TRBV11-2 and TRBJ2-7, with a possible D match to TRBD2 (6 bases). Germline lookup yields CDR1 SGHAT and CDR2 FQNNGV. The V end lost 6 bases, the J end lost 6 bases, and 18 bases lay between the germline ends. The CDR3 has 14 residues. The CDR3 DNA sequence: TGTGCCAGCAGGTCGACCGGCGGGACGGGCGAGCAGTACTTC. It encodes CASRSTGGTGEQYF.

The chain uses TRBV4-1 and TRBJ1-1, with a weak D call TRBD1 (6 bases). CDR1 MGHRA and CDR2 YSYEKL come from the germline V gene. This CDR3 is built from 15 residues. CDR3 region: CPPSRRGARNTEAFF. For the CDR3, the DNA is TGCCCCCCCAGCCGCCGGGGGGCGCGGAACACTGAAGCTTTCTTT.

The J gene is TRBJ1-2, the V gene TRBV2; D is undetermined. CDR1 is SNHLY and CDR2 is FYNNEI in the germline V gene. The CDR3 is made up of 14 amino acids. Deletions cut 4 bases from V and 1 base from J, with 10 bases between. The CDR3 DNA follows: TGTGCCAGCAGTGTATCGGGGAGTAACTATGGCTACACCTTC. It codes for CASSVSGSNYGYTF. Full variable domain (outside the CDR3, taken from reference TRBV2 and TRBJ1-2): EPEVTQTPSHQVTQMGQEVILRCVPISNHLYFYWYRQILGQKVEFLVSFYNNEISEKSEIFDDQFSVERPDGSNFTLKIRSTKLEDSAMYFCASSVSGSNYGYTFGSGTRLTVV.

The V gene is TRBV2, the J gene TRBJ2-7, with D perhaps matching TRBD1 (6 bases). The CDR3 is made up of 14 amino acids. The V and J ends lost 5 bases and 2 bases respectively, with 13 bases between them. The germline gives CDR1 SNHLY, CDR2 FYNNEI. CDR3: CASSRNGGPYEQYF. The CDR3 DNA is TGTGCCAGCAGTCGCAATGGGGGCCCCTACGAGCAGTACTTC. Full variable domain (missing parts from reference TRBV2 and TRBJ2-7): EPEVTQTPSHQVTQMGQEVILRCVPISNHLYFYWYRQILGQKVEFLVSFYNNEISEKSEIFDDQFSVERPDGSNFTLKIRSTKLEDSAMYFCASSRNGGPYEQYFGPGTRLTVT.

This sequence joins TRBV7-8 and TRBJ2-2; a weak D match, TRBD2 (5 bases). V lost 10 bases to trimming and J lost 4 bases, with 13 bases between them. This CDR3 is 13 amino acids long. Germline V gene sequence: CDR1 SGHVS, CDR2 FQNEAQ. CDR3 in DNA: TGTGCCACCGGAGGACGAATCACCGGGGAGCTGTTTTTT. Encoded protein: CATGGRITGELFF.

This sequence joins TRBV7-3 and TRBJ2-3; D gene uncertain. This CDR3 has 13 residues. Germline V gives CDR1 SGHTA, CDR2 FQGTGA. The V gene lost 3 bases and the J gene lost 6 bases, with 10 bases spanning the gap. The CDR3 loop is CASSLAGWDTQYF. In DNA, the CDR3 is TGTGCCAGCAGCTTGGCCGGGTGGGATACGCAGTATTTT.

The chain joins TRBV27 to TRBJ2-5; 15 nucleotides match TRBD2. In germline, CDR1 is MNHEY, CDR2 SMNVEV (reference sequence). The junction had 11 bases not matched to a gene; V was cut back by 7 bases and J by 5 bases. CDR3 length equals 17 residues. The CDR3 loop reads CASTRTSGRAQGETQYF. The CDR3 bases are TGTGCCAGCACGCGGACTAGCGGGAGGGCCCAGGGGGAGACCCAGTACTTC.

The J gene is TRBJ1-2, the V gene TRBV6-1; 9 positions agree with TRBD1. The junction had 11 bases not matched to a gene; V was cut back by 4 bases and J by 2 bases. CDR3 length: 17 amino acids. Germline CDR1 reads MNHNS; CDR2 reads SASEGT. CDR3 sequence: CASSVGTGIRGNYGYTF. CDR3 bases: TGTGCCAGCAGTGTAGGGACAGGGATTAGAGGAAACTATGGCTACACCTTC.

The rearrangement links TRBV3-1 (or the pseudogene TRBV3-2) to TRBJ1-1; D possibly corresponds to TRBD1 (6 bases). Per germline, CDR1 LGHDT and CDR2 YNNKEL (reference sequence). Trimming removed 1 base at V and 6 bases at J, with 18 bases between. The CDR3 runs to 16 residues. The CDR3 DNA reads as TGTGCCAGCAGCCAAGTCCCAGGGGCGGTGATTTCTGAAGCTTTCTTT. Its translation: CASSQVPGAVISEAFF.

The genes are TRBV29-1 and TRBJ2-3, with D tentatively TRBD2 (6 bases). CDR1 is SQVTM and CDR2 is ANQGSEA in the germline V gene. There are 13 residues in the CDR3. As DNA, the CDR3 is TGCAGTCTGGAGGGTGGGTCCACAGATACGCAGTATTTT. Translated: CSLEGGSTDTQYF.

The CDR3: CASSIPGQRTGELFF. The CDR3 coding sequence is TGTGCCAGCAGCATTCCGGGACAGCGCACCGGGGAGCTGTTTTTT. The rearrangement joins TRBV5-4 to TRBJ2-2, with 7 bases aligning to TRBD1. Germline values: CDR1 SGHNT, CDR2 YYREEE (reference sequence). The V segment lost 4 bases and the J segment 4 bases; nucleotides outside the gene matches: 7. CDR3 length equals 15 residues.

The gene calls are TRBV9 and TRBJ2-1; 8 bases agree with TRBD2. With 2 bases clipped from V and 8 bases from J, the junction kept 12 bases outside the gene matches. This CDR3 has 16 amino acids. Germline V gene data show CDR1 as SGDLS and CDR2 as YYNGEE. CDR3 sequence: CASSVPRGDFNDEQFF. The CDR3 nucleotides are TGTGCCAGCAGCGTGCCGCGGGGGGACTTTAACGATGAGCAGTTCTTC.